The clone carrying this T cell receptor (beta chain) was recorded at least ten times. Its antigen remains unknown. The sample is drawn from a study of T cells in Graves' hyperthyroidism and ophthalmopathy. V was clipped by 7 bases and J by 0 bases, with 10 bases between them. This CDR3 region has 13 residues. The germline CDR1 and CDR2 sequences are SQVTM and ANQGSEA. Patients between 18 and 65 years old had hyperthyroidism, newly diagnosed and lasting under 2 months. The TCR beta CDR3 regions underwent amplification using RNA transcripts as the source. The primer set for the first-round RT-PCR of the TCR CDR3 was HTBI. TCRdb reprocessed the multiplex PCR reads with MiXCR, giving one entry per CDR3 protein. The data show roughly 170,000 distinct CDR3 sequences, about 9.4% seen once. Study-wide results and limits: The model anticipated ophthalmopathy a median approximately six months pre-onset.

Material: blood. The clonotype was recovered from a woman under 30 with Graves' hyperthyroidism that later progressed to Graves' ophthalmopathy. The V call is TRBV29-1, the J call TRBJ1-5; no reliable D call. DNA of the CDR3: TGCAGCGCCGTGGTCAGTAGCAATCAGCCCCAGCATTTT. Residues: CSAVVSSNQPQHF.